This passage covers 25 T cell receptor beta chains from one sample sequenced in a study of T cells in Graves' hyperthyroidism and ophthalmopathy. Amplified TCR beta CDR3 regions came from RNA transcripts. First-round RT-PCR targeting the TCR CDR3 was performed with the HTBI primer set. Using its own MiXCR run on the multiplex PCR reads, TCRdb lists one record per CDR3 protein. The sample has approximately 640,000 distinct CDR3 sequences; 45% are singletons. The sample consisted of peripheral blood or thyroid tissue (not recorded which). The receptor set was obtained from an adult man with Graves' disease, either hyperthyroidism or ophthalmopathy (not recorded which).

CDR3 loop: CSARVPAGGTSGTYQETQYF. The CDR3, as DNA: TGCAGTGCTAGGGTCCCCGCCGGGGGGACTAGCGGAACGTACCAAGAGACCCAGTACTTC. This chain joins TRBV20-1 and TRBJ2-5; TRBD2 matches 11 bases. Trimming removed 3 bases from V and 0 bases from J; junction bases left unmatched: 18. The CDR3 sequence is 20 residues long. The V gene's germline CDR1 is DFQATT and CDR2 SNEGSKA (reference sequence).

A few counts support this clonotype. This chain joins TRBV6-4 and TRBJ1-2; D gene ambiguous. With 0 bases removed from V and 6 bases from J, the gap between germline ends came to 5 bases. There are 12 residues in the CDR3. The germline V gene encodes CDR1 MRHNA and CDR2 SNTAGT. CDR3 protein: CASSDSFNGYTF. In DNA, the CDR3 is TGTGCCAGCAGTGACTCCTTCAATGGCTACACCTTC.

This clonotype was picked up one time. The rearrangement links TRBV6-5 to TRBJ1-2; D gene ambiguous. The CDR3 totals 15 residues. In germline, CDR1 is MNHEY, CDR2 SVGAGI. Trimming stripped 0 bases from V and 3 bases from J, with 11 bases between. This CDR3 reads CASSYSNPGDYGYTF. DNA for the CDR3: TGTGCCAGCAGTTACTCGAATCCAGGCGACTATGGCTACACCTTC.

The J gene is TRBJ2-7, the V gene TRBV13, with 8 positions matching TRBD2. J gave up 2 bases and V 5 bases, and 11 bases lay outside the gene matches. The CDR3 totals 16 residues. Germline V lookup: CDR1 PRHDT, CDR2 FYEKMQ (reference sequence). CDR3 amino acids: CASSAWGLAGTYEQYF. The CDR3 DNA is TGTGCCAGCAGCGCCTGGGGGCTAGCGGGTACCTACGAGCAGTACTTC. The variable domain in full, completed from reference TRBV13 and TRBJ2-7, reads AAGVIQSPRHLIKEKRETATLKCYPIPRHDTVYWYQQGPGQDPQFLISFYEKMQSDKGSIPDRFSAQQFSDYHSELNMSSLELGDSALYFCASSAWGLAGTYEQYFGPGTRLTVT.

This clonotype was picked up many times. V is TRBV24-1 and J is TRBJ1-1; 8 bases match TRBD1. V trimming: 4 bases; J trimming: 6 bases; junction bases outside the gene matches: 6. This CDR3 spans 14 amino acids. CDR1 and CDR2 (germline): KGHDR, SFDVKD. The CDR3 DNA reads TGTGCCACCAGTGAGGACAGGGATCGGGCTGAAGCTTTCTTT. Translation: CATSEDRDRAEAFF.

Details on this clonotype: The junction and the germline gene differ at one end; a read error may be behind it. The chain couples TRBV6-1 to TRBJ1-1, with 8 bases aligning to TRBD1. Looked up from germline, CDR1 is MNHNS and CDR2 is SASEGT. This CDR3 is built from 15 residues. CDR3 in DNA: TGTGCCATCAGTGAAGCTTTCGGACAGGGATTATCAGCTTTCTTT. Translated, it gives CAISEAFGQGLSAFF.

The gene calls are TRBV7-9 and TRBJ2-2, with TRBD1 matching over 9 bases. V gave up 6 bases and J gave up 6 bases; unmatched junction bases: 14. Germline V gene lookup returns CDR1 SEHNR and CDR2 FQNEAQ (reference sequence). The CDR3 runs 17 residues. The CDR3 region is CASSRLGTGSLSGELFF. CDR3 DNA: TGTGCCAGCAGTAGGCTCGGGACAGGGAGTTTGTCCGGGGAGCTGTTTTTT.

For this clonotype: The junction shows a germline mismatch at one end, possibly a read error. The rearrangement uses TRBV5-1 and TRBJ2-2, with TRBD2 matching over 11 bases. The CDR3 contains 15 residues. Germline CDR1 is SGHRS and CDR2 is YFSETQ. The CDR3 is CASSFSGGDTGGLFF. The CDR3 bases are TGCGCCAGCAGCTTTAGCGGGGGGGACACCGGGGGGCTGTTTTTT.

The J gene is TRBJ1-1, the V gene TRBV5-6; TRBD1 aligns across 8 bases. J was trimmed by 10 bases and V by 0 bases; bases with no gene match: 8. Germline-derived CDR1 and CDR2 are SGHDT and YYEEEE. This CDR3 has 14 residues. The CDR3 here is CASSLGTGSLGAFF. In DNA, the CDR3 is TGTGCCAGCAGCTTGGGGACAGGGTCATTGGGAGCTTTCTTT.

This clonotype was found once. This CDR3 is CASSDGGGGKLFF. As DNA, the CDR3 is TGTGCCAGCAGTGACGGGGGTGGAGGAAAACTGTTTTTT. The chain joins TRBV2 to TRBJ1-4; possible D gene TRBD1, 5 bases. The CDR3 has 13 residues. Per the germline V gene, CDR1 is SNHLY and CDR2 is FYNNEI. Trimming shortened V by 3 bases and J by 10 bases, and 12 bases separated the two germline ends.

The chain employs TRBV10-3 and TRBJ1-2; a possible D gene is TRBD1 (6 bases). Trimming shortened V by 0 bases and J by 2 bases, and 10 bases separated the two germline ends. This CDR3 is built from 15 residues. CDR1 and CDR2 from the germline V gene are ENHRY and SYGVKD. CDR3 amino acids: CAISESTGSNYGYTF. For the CDR3, the DNA is TGTGCCATCAGTGAGTCTACAGGGTCAAACTATGGCTACACCTTC.

Only a few counts were recorded for this clonotype. This sequence joins TRBV20-1 and TRBJ1-4; 7 nucleotides match TRBD1. V dropped 1 base and J dropped 8; count of bases not matched to a gene: 10. The CDR3 contains 15 residues. Germline loops: CDR1 DFQATT, CDR2 SNEGSKA (reference sequence). The CDR3 protein is CSARGPGQSDEKLFF. DNA of the CDR3: TGCAGTGCTAGAGGACCGGGACAGTCGGACGAAAAACTGTTTTTT.

This sequence joins TRBV20-1 and TRBJ1-3; 7 bases are a match to TRBD1. The CDR3 is 13 amino acids. Germline CDR1 reads DFQATT; CDR2 reads SNEGSKA (reference sequence). The ends lost 7 bases at V and 2 bases at J; junction bases unmatched: 5. CDR3 nucleotides: TGCAGTGTCCGACAGGGACCTGGAAACACCATATATTTT. Translation gives CSVRQGPGNTIYF.

As for this clonotype: With a much larger clone just one base away, this may be a read error. The chain recombines TRBV25-1 with TRBJ1-2, with D maybe TRBD1 (6 bases). Germline assignment: CDR1 MGHDK and CDR2 SYGVNS. This CDR3 comprises 14 residues. Trimming stripped 3 bases from V and 4 bases from J, with 12 bases between. The CDR3 nucleotides read TGTGCCAGCAGTGATTTAGGGACACCCTATGGCTACACCTTC. It translates to CASSDLGTPYGYTF.

This clonotype has at least ten counts. The chain recombines TRBV14 with TRBJ2-5; D call uncertain. Trimming left V 0 bases short and J 0 bases short, with 8 bases between. The CDR3 loop spans 15 amino acids. Germline V gene lookup returns CDR1 SGHDN and CDR2 FVKESK. CDR3 sequence (DNA): TGTGCCAGCAGCCAAGACCACGGGTACCAAGAGACCCAGTACTTC. Its translation is CASSQDHGYQETQYF.

This clonotype showed up just once. The V gene is TRBV29-1, the J gene TRBJ2-7; 8 nucleotides align to TRBD2. The CDR3 is 12 amino acids. The J segment lost 4 bases and the V segment lost 5 bases, leaving 4 bases of the junction unmatched. Germline V gene sequence: CDR1 SQVTM, CDR2 ANQGSEA. CDR3 sequence (DNA): TGCAGCGTTCAAGCGGGAGAGTACGAGCAGTACTTC. Its translation: CSVQAGEYEQYF.

This clonotype was found once. The rearrangement joins TRBV6-5 to TRBJ2-5; maybe TRBD2 (5 bases). The CDR3 consists of 13 residues. Germline V gene sequence: CDR1 MNHEY, CDR2 SVGAGI. V shed 2 bases and J shed 5 bases, with 9 bases lying between them. CDR3 nucleotide sequence: TGTGCCAGCAGTTACCGGGGTTTCGAGACCCAGTACTTC. It specifies CASSYRGFETQYF.

This rearrangement joins TRBV29-1 to TRBJ2-5; 8 positions agree with TRBD1. With 8 bases clipped from V and 4 bases from J, the junction kept 9 bases outside the gene matches. The CDR3 sequence is 13 residues long. Germline CDR1 is SQVTM and CDR2 is ANQGSEA. The DNA of the CDR3 is TGCAGCTTACAGACAGGGGTCGGAGAGACCCAGTACTTC. It is translated as CSLQTGVGETQYF.

V usage is TRBV6-2 or TRBV6-3 and J usage is TRBJ1-3, with 9 bases that match TRBD1. Germline V gene lookup returns CDR1 MNHEY and CDR2 SVGEGT. This CDR3 contains 17 residues. After removal of 0 bases from V and 3 bases from J, the junction contained 6 bases not matched to a gene. The CDR3 DNA reads as TGTGCCAGCAGTTACTCGGGAACAGGGGGCGGTGGAAACACCATATATTTT. It is translated as CASSYSGTGGGGNTIYF.

This clonotype occurred many times. V gene TRBV7-9 combines with J gene TRBJ1-2, with D perhaps matching TRBD1 (6 bases). The V gene lost 6 bases and the J gene lost 6 bases, with 17 bases spanning the gap. Germline CDR1 SEHNR, CDR2 FQNEAQ (reference sequence). This CDR3 has 14 residues. The CDR3 DNA is TGTGCCAGCAGTTCCGGGACACTCGCCCATGGCTACACCTTC. It translates to CASSSGTLAHGYTF.

This clonotype was observed a handful of times. The J gene is TRBJ2-7, the V gene TRBV20-1, with a possible D match to TRBD1 (5 bases). The germline gives CDR1 DFQATT, CDR2 SNEGSKA (reference sequence). V was trimmed by 6 bases and J by 0 bases, leaving 15 bases between them. CDR3 length: 14 amino acids. As DNA, the CDR3 is TGCAGTGCCTTCAGGGCCACCAGCTCCTACGAGCAGTACTTC. Its translation: CSAFRATSSYEQYF.

The chain employs TRBV7-9 and TRBJ2-2; a possible D gene is TRBD2 (5 bases). The CDR3 contains 15 residues. Trimming stripped 6 bases from V and 2 bases from J, with 13 bases between. CDR1 is SEHNR and CDR2 is FQNEAQ in the germline V gene (reference sequence). The CDR3 region is CASSTGGFNTGELFF. CDR3 coding DNA: TGTGCCAGCAGTACCGGCGGGTTCAACACCGGGGAGCTGTTTTTT.

This clonotype was counted between two and nine times. This rearrangement joins TRBV6-1 to TRBJ1-1, with D maybe TRBD1 (6 bases). V was trimmed by 4 bases and J by 0 bases, leaving 12 bases between them. CDR1 is MNHNS, CDR2 SASEGT, per germline. The CDR3 sequence is 15 residues long. CDR3 loop: CASSGRTDLNTEAFF. The CDR3 DNA reads as TGTGCCAGCAGTGGGCGGACAGACCTGAACACTGAAGCTTTCTTT.

The gene calls are TRBV20-1 and TRBJ1-2, with no clear D. V lost 3 bases, J lost 12 bases, and 14 bases lay in between. Per the germline V gene, CDR1 is DFQATT and CDR2 is SNEGSKA (reference sequence). The CDR3 spans 11 residues. The CDR3 is CSASGVEGHTF. CDR3 sequence (DNA): TGCAGTGCTAGCGGAGTTGAAGGCCACACCTTC.

In its sample, this clonotype was seen many times. The CDR3 loop is CATSRAGTGELFF. The DNA for the CDR3 is TGTGCCACCAGCAGAGCAGGCACCGGGGAGCTGTTTTTT. V gene TRBV15 combines with J gene TRBJ2-2; D is unclear. The CDR3 loop spans 13 amino acids. Germline V gene sequence: CDR1 LNHNV, CDR2 YYDKDF (reference sequence). Trimming left V 1 base short and J 4 bases short, with 4 bases between. The full variable domain, in which reference TRBV15 and TRBJ2-2 provide the parts outside the CDR3, is DAMVIQNPRYQVTQFGKPVTLSCSQTLNHNVMYWYQQKSSQAPKLLFHYYDKDFNNEADTPDNFQSRRPNTSFCFLDIRSPGLGDTAMYLCATSRAGTGELFFGEGSRLTVL.